Below are 9 T cell receptor beta chains sequenced from a single sample in a study of T cell changes during pregnancy in multiple sclerosis. Only in-frame clones appear in the TCRdb table, and some are missing; sequencing was by immunoSEQ multiplex PCR. Altogether 25,000 to 35,000 clones are present, around nine tenths being singletons, with the ten largest covering roughly 4%. Sample: CD8+ T cells from peripheral blood mononuclear cells, taken in the second trimester of pregnancy. The receptor set was obtained from a female donor with multiple sclerosis, enrolled in a pregnancy study.

This clone appeared once. The chain uses TRBV2 and TRBJ2-7; TRBD1 matches at 8 bases. The V gene end was trimmed by 5 bases and the J gene end by 4 bases; junction bases not matched to a gene: 19. CDR1 and CDR2 (germline): SNHLY, FYNNEI. The CDR3 covers 18 residues. The CDR3 sequence is CASSIREAGQGSIYEQYF. DNA for the CDR3: TGTGCCAGCAGTATTAGAGAGGCCGGACAGGGATCTATTTACGAGCAGTACTTC.

This clone was counted between two and nine times. A read error may be the cause here, since a much bigger clone is one base away. The same CDR3 can be traced to other DNA sequences in this sample. The chain has TRBV19 and TRBJ1-1, with 7 bases that match TRBD1. V shed 3 bases, J shed 4 bases, and the junction held 2 bases outside the gene matches. Per germline, CDR1 LNHDA and CDR2 SQIVND (reference sequence). CDR3 length: 13 amino acids. This chain's CDR3 is CASSIGTATEAFF. CDR3 in DNA: TGTGCCAGTAGTATCGGGACAGCCACTGAAGCTTTCTTT.

This chain joins TRBV27 and TRBJ2-3, with 7 bases that match TRBD2. Germline V lookup: CDR1 MNHEY, CDR2 SMNVEV (reference sequence). V shed 5 bases, J shed 3 bases, and the junction held 8 bases outside the gene matches. The CDR3 loop spans 15 amino acids. In DNA form, the CDR3 reads TGTGCCAGCAGTGAGCGGGAAGCACTAACAGATACGCAGTATTTT. The encoded protein is CASSEREALTDTQYF.

The CDR3, as DNA: TGTGCCAGCAGCTTGGCGCTAGCGGGAGGGCAAGTCGAGCAGTACTTC. Residues: CASSLALAGGQVEQYF. V and J are TRBV11-2 and TRBJ2-7; 12 bases line up with TRBD2. J was trimmed by 6 bases and V by 3 bases; bases with no gene match: 9. CDR3 length: 16 residues. CDR1 and CDR2 from the germline V gene are SGHAT and FQNNGV.

V gene TRBV7-3 combines with J gene TRBJ2-5; TRBD2 matches 12 bases. The CDR3 consists of 15 residues. V lost 4 bases to trimming and J lost 5 bases; unmatched junction nucleotides: 5. CDR1 and CDR2 from the germline V gene are SGHTA and FQGTGA. CDR3 loop: CASSSSGRAGETQYF. The CDR3 DNA follows: TGTGCCAGCAGCTCTAGCGGGAGGGCCGGGGAGACCCAGTACTTC.

V gene TRBV5-1 combines with J gene TRBJ2-1; perhaps TRBD2 as D (5 bases). The CDR3 extends over 13 amino acids. Trimming took off 4 bases at V and 4 bases at J, with 9 bases between the two ends. CDR1 is SGHRS and CDR2 is YFSETQ in the germline V gene. Written as DNA, the CDR3 is TGCGCCAGCAGCCAACTAGGTTACAATGAGCAGTTCTTC. Its translation is CASSQLGYNEQFF.

V usage is TRBV2 and J usage is TRBJ1-1, with D tentatively TRBD1 (6 bases). With 6 bases removed from V and 0 bases from J, the gap between germline ends came to 11 bases. The V gene's germline CDR1 is SNHLY and CDR2 FYNNEI. The CDR3 runs 14 residues. This CDR3 reads CASRGQRMNTEAFF. CDR3 DNA sequence: TGTGCCAGCAGAGGACAGCGGATGAACACTGAAGCTTTCTTT.

The chain recombines TRBV7-9 with TRBJ2-5, with a weak D call TRBD2 (5 bases). CDR3 size: 14 residues. The germline gives CDR1 SEHNR, CDR2 FQNEAQ (reference sequence). The V and J ends lost 1 base and 2 bases respectively, with 8 bases between them. The CDR3 bases are TGTGCCAGCAGCTTAGAGCTAGCTCAAGAGACCCAGTACTTC. This codes for CASSLELAQETQYF. The whole variable domain, filled in from reference TRBV7-9 and TRBJ2-5, reads DTGVSQNPRHKITKRGQNVTFRCDPISEHNRLYWYRQTLGQGPEFLTYFQNEAQLEKSRLLSDRFSAERPKGSFSTLEIQRTEQGDSAMYLCASSLELAQETQYFGPGTRLLVL.

This chain links TRBV7-9 with TRBJ1-4; TRBD1 might be the D (5 bases). The CDR3 has 15 amino acids. Germline V CDR1 and CDR2: SEHNR, FQNEAQ (reference sequence). Trimming removed 6 bases from V and 7 bases from J, with 18 bases in between. CDR3 sequence reads: CASSLETEVGEKLFF. CDR3 DNA sequence: TGTGCCAGCAGTCTGGAGACAGAAGTGGGTGAAAAACTGTTTTTT.